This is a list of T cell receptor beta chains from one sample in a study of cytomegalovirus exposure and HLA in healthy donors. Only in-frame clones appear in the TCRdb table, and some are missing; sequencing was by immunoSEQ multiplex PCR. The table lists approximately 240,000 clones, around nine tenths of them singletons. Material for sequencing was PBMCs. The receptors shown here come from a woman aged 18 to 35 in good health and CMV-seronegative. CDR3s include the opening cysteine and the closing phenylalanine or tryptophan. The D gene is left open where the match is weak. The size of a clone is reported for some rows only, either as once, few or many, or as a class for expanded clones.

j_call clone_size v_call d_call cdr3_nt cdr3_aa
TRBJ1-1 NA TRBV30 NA TGTGCCAGCCGGTCCTACGGGACTGAAGCTTTCTTT CASRSYGTEAFF
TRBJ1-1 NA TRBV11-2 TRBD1 TGTGCCAGCAGCACTCACAGGGGCCACACTGAAGCTTTCTTT CASSTHRGHTEAFF
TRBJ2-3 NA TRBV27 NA TGTGCCAGCAGTTTACTGGCGGAGCGGTCTAGCACAGATACGCAGTATTTT CASSLLAERSSTDTQYF
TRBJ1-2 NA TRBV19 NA TGTGCCAGTAGTATCCGCGGGTCAAACTATGGCTACACCTTC CASSIRGSNYGYTF
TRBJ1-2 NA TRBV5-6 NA TGTGCCAGCAACATCGACAGGCCTTCTAACTATGGCTACACCTTC CASNIDRPSNYGYTF
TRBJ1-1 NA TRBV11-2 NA TGTGCCAGCAGCCCTGTGACAGTTCGGAACACTGAAGCTTTCTTT CASSPVTVRNTEAFF
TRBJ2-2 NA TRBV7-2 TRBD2 TGTGCCAGCAGCTTACAGCGGGGGGTAGTCGGGGAGCTGTTTTTT CASSLQRGVVGELFF
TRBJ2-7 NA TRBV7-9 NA TGTGCCAGCAGCTTCCCGACAAAAGGCTCCTACGAGCAGTACTTC CASSFPTKGSYEQYF
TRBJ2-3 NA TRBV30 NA TGTGCCTGGAGTAACGACGCAGGATTGCTGGATACGCAGTATTTT CAWSNDAGLLDTQYF
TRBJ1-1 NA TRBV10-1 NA TGCGCCAGCAGTGTGAGGGGGACGGGAGCTTTCTTT CASSVRGTGAFF
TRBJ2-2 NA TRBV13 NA TGTGCCAGCAGCTACGCGGCCCAGGGGGGCACCGGGGAGCTGTTTTTT CASSYAAQGGTGELFF
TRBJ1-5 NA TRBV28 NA TGTGCCAGCAGCCGCTTTGGGGTCCAGGGCAGTCAGCCCCAGCATTTT CASSRFGVQGSQPQHF
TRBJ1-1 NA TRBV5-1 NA TGCGCCAGCAGCTTGGGAGCGAACACTGAAGCTTTCTTT CASSLGANTEAFF
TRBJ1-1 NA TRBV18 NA TGTGCCAGCTCTCCGGCGGGGGGTTACACTGAAGCTTTCTTT CASSPAGGYTEAFF
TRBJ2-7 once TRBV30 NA TGTGCCTGTAGGCGGGCCTCCTACGAGCAGTACTTC CACRRASYEQYF
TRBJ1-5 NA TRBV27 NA TGTGCCAGCAGTTTTGGCCCCCCCGATCAGCCCCAGCATTTT CASSFGPPDQPQHF
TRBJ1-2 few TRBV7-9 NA TGTGCCAGCACGAGCGCCTATGGCTACACCTTC CASTSAYGYTF
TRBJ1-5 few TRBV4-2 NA TGTGCCAGCAGCCAAGCTAATAATCAGCCCCAGCATTTT CASSQANNQPQHF
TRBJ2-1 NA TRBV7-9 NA TGTGCCAGACAGGGGGGGTCTTACAATGAGCAGTTCTTC CARQGGSYNEQFF
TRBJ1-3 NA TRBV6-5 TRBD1 TGTGCCAGCAGTTCCGGACAGGGGGCCTCTGGAAACACCATATATTTT CASSSGQGASGNTIYF
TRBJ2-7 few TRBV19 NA TGTGCCAGTAGTAGGGGGGTAGCGGACGCACGCGAGCAGTACTTC CASSRGVADAREQYF
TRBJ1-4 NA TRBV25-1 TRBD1 TGTGCCAGCAGTGAGGGGAACAGGGGGCGTAAGGAAAAACTGTTTTTT CASSEGNRGRKEKLFF
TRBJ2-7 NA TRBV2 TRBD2 TGTGCCAGCAGCGCGGTAGCGGGAGGGCCTCGATACGAGCAGTACTTC CASSAVAGGPRYEQYF
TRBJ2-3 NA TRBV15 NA TGTGCCACCAGCAGATTACCGGGTTCTACCACAGATACGCAGTATTTT CATSRLPGSTTDTQYF
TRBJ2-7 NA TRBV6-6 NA TGTGCCAGCAGTCCCCTAGTCGAGCAGTACTTC CASSPLVEQYF
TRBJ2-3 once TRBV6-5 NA TGTGCCAGCAAACGGATCGACAGAACCACAGATACGCAGTATTTT CASKRIDRTTDTQYF
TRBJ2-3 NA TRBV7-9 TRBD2 TGTGCCAGCAGCTTCGCCACTAGCGGCACAGATACGCAGTATTTT CASSFATSGTDTQYF
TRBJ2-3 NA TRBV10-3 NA TGTGCCATCAGTGAATCAAGTGCTAGGGATACGCAGTATTTT CAISESSARDTQYF
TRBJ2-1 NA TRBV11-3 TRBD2 TGTGCCAGCAGCTTTAGCGGGATGAGAGACAATGAGCAGTTCTTC CASSFSGMRDNEQFF